The 24 T cell receptor beta chains presented below share a single source sample, sequenced in a study of cytomegalovirus exposure and HLA in healthy donors (dated by TCRdb to the late 2010s). Library preparation used the immunoSEQ multiplex PCR assay. For the multiplex PCR, a mixture combining 60 forward primers for TCR Vbeta segments and 13 reverse primers for TCR Jbeta segments was used. This is the immuneACCESS table as TCRdb keeps it, with only in-frame sequences that have V and J called. A part of the clones is gone; compared with another copy, unresolved V genes explain less than half, and the rest is unexplained. This sample's table carries 200,000 or so clones. The ten largest clones take up 1.1% of the sample. What was sequenced was PBMCs. Every receptor here comes from a girl aged 2-10 years in good health and CMV-seropositive.

The gene calls are TRBV5-1 and TRBJ2-2, with a weak D call TRBD2 (7 bases). There are 17 residues in the CDR3. Per the germline V gene, CDR1 is SGHRS and CDR2 is YFSETQ. V was cut by 0 bases and J by 4 bases, with 16 bases left in between. CDR3 sequence reads: CASSLGGRERRTGELFF. Here the CDR3 DNA reads TGCGCCAGCAGCTTGGGGGGGCGGGAGCGGCGCACCGGGGAGCTGTTTTTT.

The chain employs TRBV7-2 and TRBJ2-2; the D gene is possibly TRBD1 (6 bases). V lost 5 bases and J 7 bases, leaving 17 bases between the germline ends. The CDR3 is 15 residues long. Germline assignment: CDR1 SGHTA and CDR2 FQGNSA. CDR3 loop: CASSPRQGTIGELFF. The CDR3 DNA is TGTGCCAGCAGCCCCAGGCAGGGGACGATCGGGGAGCTGTTTTTT. The full variable domain, in which reference TRBV7-2 and TRBJ2-2 provide the parts outside the CDR3, is GAGVSQSPSNKVTEKGKDVELRCDPISGHTALYWYRQSLGQGLEFLIYFQGNSAPDKSGLPSDRFSAERTGGSVSTLTIQRTQQEDSAVYLCASSPRQGTIGELFFGEGSRLTVL.

The rearrangement uses TRBV2 and TRBJ1-2; D ambiguous. The ends were cut back, 1 base at V and 5 bases at J, with 5 bases in the middle. This CDR3 is 12 amino acids long. CDR1 is SNHLY, CDR2 FYNNEI, per germline. The CDR3 DNA reads TGTGCCAGCAGTGAAGACAGATATGGCTACACCTTC. It specifies CASSEDRYGYTF.

This chain joins TRBV27 and TRBJ2-7, with D possibly matching TRBD1 (5 bases). CDR1 MNHEY and CDR2 SMNVEV come from the germline V gene (reference sequence). The CDR3 spans 14 residues. V lost 3 bases and J lost 4, with 13 bases in between. The CDR3 protein is CASSFGRAHYEQYF. The CDR3 DNA sequence: TGTGCCAGCAGTTTTGGCAGGGCCCATTACGAGCAGTACTTC.

The V call is TRBV7-8, the J call TRBJ2-5; TRBD1 aligns across 9 bases. V gave up 2 bases and J gave up 2 bases; unmatched junction bases: 15. The CDR3 is made up of 19 amino acids. The germline V gene encodes CDR1 SGHVS and CDR2 FQNEAQ. The CDR3, as DNA: TGTGCCAGCAGCTTACGACAGGGGGTGATGGGCCGACTTCAAGAGACCCAGTACTTC. Protein sequence: CASSLRQGVMGRLQETQYF.

With respect to this clone: Different DNA sequences within this sample yield the same CDR3. The chain uses TRBV7-9 and TRBJ2-3; a possible D gene is TRBD1 (6 bases). CDR1 and CDR2 (germline): SEHNR, FQNEAQ (reference sequence). Trimming left V 2 bases short and J 0 bases short, with 6 bases between. This CDR3 is built from 14 residues. CDR3 bases: TGTGCCAGCAGCTTACAGGGGAGCACAGATACGCAGTATTTT. This encodes CASSLQGSTDTQYF.

As regards this clone: Its ends do not fully match the called genes, so a read error is possible. The rearrangement joins TRBV15 to TRBJ1-4; 9 bases map to TRBD1. The CDR3 consists of 16 residues. The germline V gene has CDR1 LNHNV and CDR2 YYDKDF (reference sequence). The CDR3 spells CATSSPARTGDERLFF. CDR3 DNA: TGTGCCACCAGCAGCCCTGCGAGGACAGGGGATGAAAGACTGTTTTTT.

The rearrangement uses TRBV4-1 and TRBJ2-1; 7 nucleotides match TRBD2. After removal of 3 bases from V and 7 bases from J, the junction contained 6 bases not matched to a gene. The CDR3 has 14 amino acids. Germline lookup yields CDR1 MGHRA and CDR2 YSYEKL. The CDR3 sequence is CASSQELAANEQFF. CDR3 in DNA: TGCGCCAGCAGCCAGGAGCTAGCGGCGAATGAGCAGTTCTTC.

This chain links TRBV29-1 with TRBJ2-3, with D maybe TRBD2 (6 bases). Trimming took 7 bases from V and 9 from J, leaving 8 bases between them. CDR1 is SQVTM and CDR2 is ANQGSEA in the germline V gene. The CDR3 contains 9 residues. CDR3 sequence reads: CSAGGTQYF. The CDR3 nucleotides are TGCAGCGCTGGAGGGACGCAGTATTTT.

This chain uses TRBV6-5 with TRBJ2-7; perhaps TRBD1 as D (6 bases). The germline CDR1 and CDR2 sequences are MNHEY and SVGAGI. The CDR3 runs to 14 residues. V was clipped by 2 bases and J by 5 bases, with 13 bases between them. The CDR3: CASSYLPGAHEQYF. The DNA of the CDR3 is TGTGCCAGCAGTTACCTCCCAGGGGCCCACGAGCAGTACTTC.

This chain joins TRBV11-1 and TRBJ1-1; D is uncertain. Germline CDR1 SGHAT, CDR2 FQDESV (reference sequence). Trimming took off 0 bases at V and 0 bases at J, with 8 bases between the two ends. The CDR3 totals 15 residues. In nucleotides, the CDR3 is TGTGCCAGCAGCTTAGCGGTCCGGGTGAACACTGAAGCTTTCTTT. Translating gives CASSLAVRVNTEAFF.

The chain joins TRBV27 to TRBJ1-1; 9 nucleotides align to TRBD1. Germline CDR1 is MNHEY and CDR2 is SMNVEV (reference sequence). The CDR3 spans 14 residues. Trimming removed 6 bases from V and 5 bases from J; junction bases left unmatched: 7. The CDR3 reads CASRPGQGRTEAFF. CDR3 nucleotide sequence: TGTGCCAGCAGGCCGGGACAGGGACGTACTGAAGCTTTCTTT.

The chain is built from TRBV4-1 and TRBJ1-5; D is unclear. Germline assignment: CDR1 MGHRA and CDR2 YSYEKL. With 1 base removed from V and 3 bases from J, the gap between germline ends came to 10 bases. There are 15 residues in the CDR3. Written as DNA, the CDR3 is TGCGCCAGCAGCCAAGTTTTCAGGTTCAATCAGCCCCAGCATTTT. Translation: CASSQVFRFNQPQHF.

The V and J genes are TRBV10-3 and TRBJ2-7, with D maybe TRBD2 (6 bases). V lost 7 bases to trimming and J lost 3 bases, with 13 bases between them. This CDR3 has 13 amino acids. The germline CDR1 and CDR2 sequences are ENHRY and SYGVKD. CDR3 bases: TGTGCCATCAAGGGACTCAACGACTACGAGCAGTACTTC. Its protein product is CAIKGLNDYEQYF.

This CDR3 is CASSVRGTGELFF. The CDR3 coding sequence is TGTGCCAGCAGCGTTCGCGGCACCGGGGAGCTGTTTTTT. The V call is TRBV5-4, the J call TRBJ2-2; D gene unclear. The length of the CDR3 is 13 residues. Between the trimmed V and J ends, which lost 4 bases and 4 bases, there was a span of 8 bases. Germline CDR1 and CDR2: SGHNT and YYREEE (reference sequence).

This chain links TRBV5-4 with TRBJ1-2, with no clear D. The germline V gene encodes CDR1 SGHNT and CDR2 YYREEE (reference sequence). Trimming removed 1 base from V and 2 bases from J, with 12 bases in between. The CDR3 length is 15 residues. In nucleotides, the CDR3 is TGTGCCAGCAGCTTGCCCCAGGCGGGGAACTATGGCTACACCTTC. It codes for CASSLPQAGNYGYTF.

This chain uses TRBV28 with TRBJ1-5; D unresolved. Looked up from germline, CDR1 is MDHEN and CDR2 is SYDVKM. The V end was cut by 3 bases, the J end by 6 bases, with 9 bases between. This CDR3 comprises 13 residues. This CDR3 reads CASSFRGSQPQHF. The CDR3 DNA reads as TGTGCCAGCAGTTTCCGGGGAAGTCAGCCCCAGCATTTT. The entire variable domain, with the rest obtained from reference TRBV28 and TRBJ1-5, is as follows: DVKVTQSSRYLVKRTGEKVFLECVQDMDHENMFWYRQDPGLGLRLIYFSYDVKMKEKGDIPEGYSVSREKKERFSLILESASTNQTSMYLCASSFRGSQPQHFGDGTRLSIL.

CDR3 coding DNA: TGTGCCAGCTCACCTCGGGGACAGCCCGAAAATGAAAAACTGTTTTTT. This encodes CASSPRGQPENEKLFF. The gene calls are TRBV18 and TRBJ1-4, with 7 bases that match TRBD1. Losses at the gene ends were 3 bases for V and 5 bases for J; bases not matched to a gene: 9. This CDR3 has 16 residues. Germline CDR1 reads KGHSH; CDR2 reads LQKENI.

The V and J genes are TRBV18 and TRBJ2-4; 7 bases map to TRBD2. The length of the CDR3 is 13 residues. With V trimmed by 4 bases and J by 5 bases, 2 bases remained unmatched. Germline V gives CDR1 KGHSH, CDR2 LQKENI. The DNA for the CDR3 is TGTGCCAGCTCACTAACTAGCGAAAACATTCAGTACTTC. It translates to CASSLTSENIQYF.

The chain links TRBV28 to TRBJ1-1; D possibly corresponds to TRBD1 (6 bases). CDR3 length equals 18 residues. Germline loops: CDR1 MDHEN, CDR2 SYDVKM. Trimming shortened V by 5 bases and J by 1 base, and 23 bases separated the two germline ends. The CDR3 here is CASSLGGWLGFKNTEAFF. Written as DNA, the CDR3 is TGTGCCAGCAGTCTAGGGGGATGGCTGGGTTTTAAGAACACTGAAGCTTTCTTT.

This chain uses TRBV10-1 with TRBJ2-7; 9 bases align to TRBD2. V was clipped by 4 bases and J by 2 bases; unmatched bases: 6. The germline CDR1 and CDR2 sequences are WNHNN and SYGVQD (reference sequence). This CDR3 is built from 15 residues. CDR3: CASSGRAGGPYEQYF. CDR3 bases: TGCGCCAGCAGTGGACGAGCGGGAGGCCCCTACGAGCAGTACTTC.

The V gene is TRBV6-5, the J gene TRBJ2-7, with TRBD1 matching 8 bases. CDR1 and CDR2 from the germline V gene are MNHEY and SVGAGI. V shed 5 bases, J shed 7 bases, and the junction held 10 bases outside the gene matches. The CDR3 runs 14 residues. DNA for the CDR3: TGTGCCAGCAGTCAATCAGGGGGCTCTAGGGAGCAGTACTTC. This translates into CASSQSGGSREQYF.

V is TRBV11-3 and J is TRBJ2-1; 12 nucleotides align to TRBD1. Germline V gene sequence: CDR1 SGHNT, CDR2 YENEEA. Trimming took 5 bases from V and 9 from J; bases not matched to a gene: 8. The CDR3 length is 15 residues. This chain's CDR3 is CASSPPGQGAVEQFF. In DNA form, the CDR3 reads TGTGCCAGCAGCCCTCCGGGACAGGGGGCGGTTGAGCAGTTCTTC.

V gene TRBV27 combines with J gene TRBJ1-5; D unclear. This CDR3 has 15 residues. Trimming shortened V by 1 base and J by 6 bases, and 13 bases separated the two germline ends. Germline V CDR1 and CDR2: MNHEY, SMNVEV (reference sequence). The CDR3 region has the DNA TGTGCCAGCAGTTTATATGGCCGCGGGAGTCAGCCCCAGCATTTT. This gives the protein CASSLYGRGSQPQHF.